This TCR beta chain comes out of a study of technical replicates of blood from a handful of donors. Generated by immunoSEQ multiplex PCR, the TCRdb table keeps only in-frame clones and is missing some. The sample has some 85,000 clones; roughly 96% are singletons. This clone has only one observation. The CDR3 is 13 amino acids. The V end was cut by 2 bases, the J end by 5 bases, with 9 bases between. CDR1 is SSHAT and CDR2 is FNYEAQ in the germline V gene (reference sequence). The chain joins TRBV7-7 to TRBJ2-5; the D gene is possibly TRBD1 (6 bases). This receptor was taken from a human donor in good health. Specimen: T cells isolated from PBMCs. The CDR3 loop is CASSLTGMETQYF. CDR3 in DNA: TGTGCCAGCAGCTTAACAGGGATGGAGACCCAGTACTTC.